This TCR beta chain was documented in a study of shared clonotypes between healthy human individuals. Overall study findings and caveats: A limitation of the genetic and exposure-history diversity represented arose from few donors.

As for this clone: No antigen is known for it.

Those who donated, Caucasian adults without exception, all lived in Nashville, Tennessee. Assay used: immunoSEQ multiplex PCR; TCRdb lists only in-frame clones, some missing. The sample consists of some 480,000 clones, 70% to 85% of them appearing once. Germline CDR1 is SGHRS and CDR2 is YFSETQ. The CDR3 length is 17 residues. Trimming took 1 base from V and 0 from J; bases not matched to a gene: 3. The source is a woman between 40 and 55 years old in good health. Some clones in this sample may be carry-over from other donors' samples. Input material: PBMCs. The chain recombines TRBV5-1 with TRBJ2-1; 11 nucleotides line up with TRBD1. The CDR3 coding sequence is TGCGCCAGCAGCTTGTATGGACAGGGGGCCTCCTACAATGAGCAGTTCTTC. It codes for CASSLYGQGASYNEQFF. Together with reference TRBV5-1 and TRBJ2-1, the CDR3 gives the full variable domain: KAGVTQTPRYLIKTRGQQVTLSCSPISGHRSVSWYQQTPGQGLQFLFEYFSETQRNKGNFPGRFSGRQFSNSRSEMNVSTLELGDSALYLCASSLYGQGASYNEQFFGPGTRLTVL.